Shown below are 20 T cell receptor beta chains from a single sample sequenced in a study of memory CD4+ T cells and cytomegalovirus serostatus. Single viable CD3+CD4+CD8-CD45RO+ cells were sorted as the memory CD4+ T cells. The assay was immunoSEQ multiplex PCR, and TCRdb's table has in-frame clones only and misses some. The profile shows about 52,000 clones, roughly three quarters of them singletons. Sequenced material: memory CD4+ T cells from blood. All receptors derive from an adult in good health and CMV-seronegative.

The chain uses TRBV29-1 and TRBJ2-7; D gene uncertain. Germline V gives CDR1 SQVTM, CDR2 ANQGSEA. The V end lost 4 bases, the J end lost 0 bases, and 7 bases lay between the germline ends. The CDR3 contains 12 residues. The CDR3 loop is CSVGTVSYEQYF. Here the CDR3 DNA reads TGCAGCGTTGGGACGGTCTCCTACGAGCAGTACTTC.

The V and J genes are TRBV7-8 and TRBJ2-4; D possibly uses TRBD1 or TRBD2 (5 bases each). The V end was cut by 5 bases, the J end by 6 bases, with 23 bases between. The V gene's germline CDR1 is SGHVS and CDR2 FQNEAQ. This CDR3 is built from 17 residues. CDR3 coding DNA: TGTGCCAGCAGCCTGGACGGAGGCTCTGGGGGTAGAAACATTCAGTACTTC. It is translated as CASSLDGGSGGRNIQYF.

The rearrangement links TRBV29-1 to TRBJ2-3; 8 nucleotides align to TRBD1. V was clipped by 6 bases and J by 10 bases; unmatched bases: 12. Germline V gene lookup returns CDR1 SQVTM and CDR2 ANQGSEA. CDR3 length equals 13 residues. This CDR3 reads CSVDLVGQGPQYF. In DNA form, the CDR3 reads TGCAGCGTGGACCTAGTCGGACAGGGTCCGCAGTATTTT.

The chain combines TRBV5-1 with TRBJ1-1; D not resolved. CDR1 and CDR2 from the germline V gene are SGHRS and YFSETQ. V lost 4 bases and J 6 bases, leaving 19 bases between the germline ends. The CDR3 spans 15 residues. This CDR3 is CASSIRPQAGSEAFF. The CDR3 coding sequence is TGCGCCAGCAGCATCCGACCCCAGGCCGGCTCTGAAGCTTTCTTT.

The rearrangement joins TRBV9 to TRBJ2-3; tentatively, D is TRBD1 or TRBD2 (5 bases each). CDR3 length equals 20 residues. Between the trimmed V and J ends, which lost 0 bases and 1 base, there was a span of 24 bases. Germline assignment: CDR1 SGDLS and CDR2 YYNGEE. DNA for the CDR3: TGTGCCAGCAGCGTAGGCACGGCGGGTTCGGGGCTGGATGGCACAGATACGCAGTATTTT. This sequence encodes CASSVGTAGSGLDGTDTQYF.

In nucleotides, the CDR3 is TGTGCCAGCACCCTTAAGACAGGGAACACCGGGGAGCTGTTTTTT. This translates into CASTLKTGNTGELFF. This chain links TRBV5-4 with TRBJ2-2, with TRBD1 as a possible D gene (6 bases). CDR3 size: 15 residues. V lost 6 bases to trimming and J lost 1 base, with 13 bases between them. Germline CDR1 reads SGHNT; CDR2 reads YYREEE (reference sequence). Together with reference TRBV5-4 and TRBJ2-2, the CDR3 gives the full variable domain: ETGVTQSPTHLIKTRGQQVTLRCSSQSGHNTVSWYQQALGQGPQFIFQYYREEENGRGNFPPRFSGLQFPNYSSELNVNALELDDSALYLCASTLKTGNTGELFFGEGSRLTVL.

The rearrangement uses TRBV13 and TRBJ2-1; tentative D call: TRBD1 (6 bases). The CDR3 runs to 14 residues. Germline CDR1 is PRHDT and CDR2 is FYEKMQ (reference sequence). The germline V and J ends were trimmed by 6 bases and 3 bases, with 12 bases remaining between them. CDR3 sequence reads: CASSIQGVYNEQFF. In DNA, the CDR3 is TGTGCCAGCAGTATACAGGGAGTCTACAATGAGCAGTTCTTC.

This clone was detected once. The chain combines TRBV7-2 with TRBJ1-5, with TRBD1 as a possible D gene (5 bases). Germline CDR1 is SGHTA and CDR2 is FQGNSA. The CDR3 runs to 14 residues. The V end lost 6 bases, the J end lost 9 bases, and 18 bases lay between the germline ends. The CDR3 here is CASRSDSGKGPQHF. The CDR3 nucleotides are TGTGCCAGCAGGTCTGACAGTGGGAAGGGGCCCCAGCATTTT.

The V call is TRBV7-2, the J call TRBJ2-7, with 9 bases lining up with TRBD2. The CDR3 length is 14 residues. V dropped 5 bases and J dropped 6; count of bases not matched to a gene: 8. Germline-derived CDR1 and CDR2 are SGHTA and FQGNSA. CDR3 sequence (DNA): TGTGCCAGCAGCCCGGGACTAGCTAGGCGCGAGCAGTACTTC. As protein: CASSPGLARREQYF.

The chain couples TRBV6-6 to TRBJ1-5, with 8 bases identical to TRBD1. With 6 bases clipped from V and 5 bases from J, the junction kept 0 bases outside the gene matches. CDR3 length: 12 amino acids. Germline V gene lookup returns CDR1 MNHNY and CDR2 SVGAGI (reference sequence). CDR3 in amino acids: CASRQGDQPQHF. CDR3 bases: TGTGCCAGCAGACAGGGGGATCAGCCCCAGCATTTT.

The chain carries TRBV11-3 and TRBJ2-2; no clear D gene. The CDR3 consists of 15 residues. The V and J ends lost 0 bases and 7 bases respectively, with 12 bases between them. The germline gives CDR1 SGHNT, CDR2 YENEEA. The CDR3 DNA is TGTGCCAGCAGCTTAGAGTCGGGTATGGGCGGGGAGCTGTTTTTT. Protein sequence: CASSLESGMGGELFF.

V gene TRBV6-5 combines with J gene TRBJ2-7; D is undetermined. Per germline, CDR1 MNHEY and CDR2 SVGAGI. CDR3 length equals 11 residues. The V gene lost 4 bases and the J gene lost 3 bases, with 4 bases spanning the gap. CDR3 sequence (DNA): TGTGCCAGCAGTTTAGTCTACGAGCAGTACTTC. Amino acids: CASSLVYEQYF.

The CDR3 loop is CASSSTGVARIQPQHF. The CDR3 coding sequence is TGTGCCAGCAGCTCGACAGGGGTCGCCAGGATTCAGCCCCAGCATTTT. The chain employs TRBV7-3 and TRBJ1-5; 8 bases are a match to TRBD1. Unmatched junction bases numbered 11, after V lost 4 bases and J lost 6 bases. CDR1 is SGHTA and CDR2 is FQGTGA in the germline V gene. The CDR3 contains 16 residues.

The rearrangement uses TRBV6-5 and TRBJ2-7, with TRBD1 identical over 7 bases. The V and J ends lost 2 bases and 1 base, in that order; junction bases with no gene match: 2. This CDR3 is 14 amino acids long. Germline CDR1 is MNHEY and CDR2 is SVGAGI. For the CDR3, the DNA is TGTGCCAGCAGTTACCGGGACAGTTCCTACGAGCAGTACTTC. Its translation: CASSYRDSSYEQYF.

The chain recombines TRBV19 with TRBJ2-2; D is possibly TRBD2 (6 bases). Germline CDR1 reads LNHDA; CDR2 reads SQIVND (reference sequence). The CDR3 length is 13 residues. V was clipped by 8 bases and J by 6 bases, with 13 bases between them. CDR3 in DNA: TGTGCCAGTCACCCCGGCGGGGCCGGGGAGCTGTTTTTT. It is translated as CASHPGGAGELFF.

The chain uses TRBV19 and TRBJ1-2; D not resolved. V lost 8 bases to trimming and J lost 5 bases, with 12 bases between them. Germline V lookup: CDR1 LNHDA, CDR2 SQIVND (reference sequence). The CDR3 has 12 residues. CDR3 loop: CASRAHLYGYTF. The CDR3 DNA is TGTGCCAGTCGAGCCCACCTATATGGCTACACCTTC.

The chain employs TRBV6-5 and TRBJ1-5, with D hard to call. The germline CDR1 and CDR2 sequences are MNHEY and SVGAGI. The CDR3 has 13 amino acids. V was trimmed by 8 bases and J by 0 bases, leaving 8 bases between them. The CDR3 here is CASGGNSNQPQHF. The DNA of the CDR3 is TGTGCCAGCGGAGGGAATAGCAATCAGCCCCAGCATTTT.

J is TRBJ2-7 and V is TRBV19; 8 nucleotides align to TRBD1. V lost 2 bases and J lost 9; bases outside the gene matches: 12. The germline gives CDR1 LNHDA, CDR2 SQIVND (reference sequence). CDR3 size: 15 residues. The CDR3 nucleotides are TGTGCCAGTAGTATACCACGGACAGGGCCTGTTAGGCAGTACTTC. It specifies CASSIPRTGPVRQYF.

The J gene is TRBJ1-2, the V gene TRBV6-1; 7 bases are a match to TRBD1. Per germline, CDR1 MNHNS and CDR2 SASEGT. V dropped 0 bases and J dropped 5; count of bases not matched to a gene: 6. CDR3 length: 15 amino acids. The CDR3: CASSEASGGWYGYTF. The CDR3 bases are TGTGCCAGCAGTGAAGCGTCAGGGGGATGGTATGGCTACACCTTC.

This chain joins TRBV12-5 and TRBJ1-4; D remains ambiguous. The germline CDR1 and CDR2 sequences are LGHNT and FRNRAP. Trimming cost V 4 bases and J 5 bases, with 14 bases left between them. CDR3 length: 15 amino acids. DNA of the CDR3: TGTGCTAGTGGTTCTGACGGCGGCTTAAATGAAAAACTGTTTTTT. Translated, it gives CASGSDGGLNEKLFF.